A selection of T cell receptor beta chains follows, all from one sample in a study of shared clonotypes between healthy human individuals. TCRdb keeps only in-frame clones here, not all; method: immunoSEQ multiplex PCR. The sample has 2 million to 3 million clones, approximately 93% seen once. Material: naive CD4+ T cells from PBMCs. The receptors come from a man aged 18-30 years in good health. Some clones in this sample may be carry-over from other donors' samples. CDR3s include the opening cysteine and the closing phenylalanine or tryptophan. A D gene is named only where the DNA matches it firmly. Clone size, where shown, is once, few, many, or a class for clones that have expanded.

v_gene: TRBV7-9
abundance: .
j_gene: TRBJ2-3
d_gene: .
CDR3nt: TGTGCCAGCAGCCGTGCGGGCGACTGGAGCACAGATACGCAGTATTTT
CDR3aa: CASSRAGDWSTDTQYF

v_gene: TRBV9
abundance: .
j_gene: TRBJ2-3
d_gene: TRBD1
CDR3nt: TGTGCCAGCAGCGTAAACAGGGGGGATACGCAGTATTTT
CDR3aa: CASSVNRGDTQYF

v_gene: TRBV6-4
abundance: .
j_gene: TRBJ1-2
d_gene: .
CDR3nt: TGTGCCAGCAGTGCGGGGACACCTCCTGCGCACTATGGCTACACCTTC
CDR3aa: CASSAGTPPAHYGYTF

v_gene: TRBV11-2
abundance: .
j_gene: TRBJ2-7
d_gene: .
CDR3nt: TGTGCCAGCAGCCCTCGGGGCTCCTCCTACGAGCAGTACTTC
CDR3aa: CASSPRGSSYEQYF

v_gene: TRBV19
abundance: .
j_gene: TRBJ2-4
d_gene: TRBD2
CDR3nt: TGTGCCAGTAGTATAGATAGGACGGGAGGGCCGTCTATGACCAAAAACATTCAGTACTTC
CDR3aa: CASSIDRTGGPSMTKNIQYF

v_gene: TRBV5-5
abundance: once
j_gene: TRBJ1-1
d_gene: .
CDR3nt: TGTGCCAGCAGCTGGGGGCACGGGGACGACACTGAAGCTTTCTTT
CDR3aa: CASSWGHGDDTEAFF

v_gene: TRBV7-6
abundance: .
j_gene: TRBJ2-7
d_gene: TRBD2
CDR3nt: TGTGCCAGCAGCTTAGGTCCTAGCGGGAGGCCTAGCTCCTACGAGCAGTACTTC
CDR3aa: CASSLGPSGRPSSYEQYF

v_gene: TRBV27
abundance: once
j_gene: TRBJ1-5
d_gene: .
CDR3nt: TGTGCCAGCAGTCCAACAGGGAAATACAATCAGCCCCAGCATTTT
CDR3aa: CASSPTGKYNQPQHF

v_gene: TRBV6-1
abundance: .
j_gene: TRBJ2-7
d_gene: .
CDR3nt: TGTGCCAGCAGTGGGTATAGCGAGCAGTACTTC
CDR3aa: CASSGYSEQYF

v_gene: TRBV11-2
abundance: .
j_gene: TRBJ2-7
d_gene: .
CDR3nt: TGTGCCAGCAGCTTAGCGGGTACCTACGAGCAGTACTTC
CDR3aa: CASSLAGTYEQYF

v_gene: TRBV5-6
abundance: .
j_gene: TRBJ1-3
d_gene: TRBD1
CDR3nt: TGTGCCAGCAGCCTAGGACAGGGGCTGAACACCATATATTTT
CDR3aa: CASSLGQGLNTIYF

v_gene: TRBV15
abundance: .
j_gene: TRBJ2-5
d_gene: .
CDR3nt: TGTGCCACCAGCAGGTCGCAAGAGACCCAGTACTTC
CDR3aa: CATSRSQETQYF

v_gene: TRBV9
abundance: .
j_gene: TRBJ2-2
d_gene: .
CDR3nt: TGTGCCAGCAGCGGAAAACGCAGTTCAGGGGCTACCCCGAACACCGGGGAGCTGTTTTTT
CDR3aa: CASSGKRSSGATPNTGELFF

v_gene: TRBV10-3
abundance: few
j_gene: TRBJ1-5
d_gene: .
CDR3nt: TGTGCCATCAGTGACTACACCCATAGCAATCAGCCCCAGCATTTT
CDR3aa: CAISDYTHSNQPQHF

v_gene: TRBV27
abundance: .
j_gene: TRBJ2-2
d_gene: .
CDR3nt: TGTGCCAGCAGTTTAGTCCTGAGTACCTTTTATCCCGGGGAGCTGTTTTTT
CDR3aa: CASSLVLSTFYPGELFF

v_gene: TRBV15
abundance: .
j_gene: TRBJ1-1
d_gene: .
CDR3nt: TGTGCCACCAGCAGAGACACTGAAGCTTTCTTT
CDR3aa: CATSRDTEAFF

v_gene: TRBV19
abundance: .
j_gene: TRBJ1-1
d_gene: .
CDR3nt: TGTGCCAGTACCGGGGTGATGAACACTGAAGCTTTCTTT
CDR3aa: CASTGVMNTEAFF

v_gene: TRBV9
abundance: .
j_gene: TRBJ1-6
d_gene: TRBD1
CDR3nt: TGTGCCAGCAGCGTAGAGGGGACAGGGATTTCACCCCTCCACTTT
CDR3aa: CASSVEGTGISPLHF